This T cell receptor (beta chain) was captured in a study of blood T cell repertoires in COVID-19. Study in general: Spain, Italy and the United States supplied samples that represented acute and convalescent COVID-19. PBMCs, B-cell-depleted T cells, or T cells provided the cDNA or gDNA that made up the material.

In the source study's methods: Amplified reference gene primers provided the basis for estimating nucleated cell counts. Assay: immunoSEQ multiplex PCR; the TCRdb copy retains only in-frame clones and omits some. The D gene and trimming were derived from the DNA, and the V and J assignments and clone size from that table. In the table there are hundreds of thousands of clones, 89% of which are singletons. V was clipped by 5 bases and J by 0 bases; unmatched bases: 5. Germline lookup yields CDR1 SGHAT and CDR2 FQNNGV. CDR3 length equals 15 residues. This TCR derives from a woman under 40 with COVID-19, enrolled during active disease. The sample comprised peripheral blood. The chain is built from TRBV11-2 and TRBJ2-3; 7 nucleotides agree with TRBD2. The CDR3 region has the DNA TGTGCCAGCAGCCGAAATAGCGGGAGCACAGATACGCAGTATTTT. This codes for CASSRNSGSTDTQYF.